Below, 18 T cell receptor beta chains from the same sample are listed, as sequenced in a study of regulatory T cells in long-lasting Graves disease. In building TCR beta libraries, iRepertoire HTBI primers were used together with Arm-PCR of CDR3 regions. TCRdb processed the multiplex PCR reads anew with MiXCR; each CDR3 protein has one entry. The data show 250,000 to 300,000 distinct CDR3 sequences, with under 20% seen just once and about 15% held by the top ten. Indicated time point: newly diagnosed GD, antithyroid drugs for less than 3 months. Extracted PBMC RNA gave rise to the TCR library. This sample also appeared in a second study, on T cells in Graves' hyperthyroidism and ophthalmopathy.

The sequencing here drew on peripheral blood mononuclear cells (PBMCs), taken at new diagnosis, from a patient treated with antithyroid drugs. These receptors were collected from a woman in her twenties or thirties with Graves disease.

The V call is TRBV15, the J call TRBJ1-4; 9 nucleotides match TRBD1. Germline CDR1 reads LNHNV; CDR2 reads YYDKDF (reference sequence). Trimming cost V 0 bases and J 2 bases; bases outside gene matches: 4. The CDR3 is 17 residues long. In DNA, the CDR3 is TGTGCCACCAGCAGAGACCCTACAGGGGGCACTAATGAAAAACTGTTTTTT. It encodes CATSRDPTGGTNEKLFF.

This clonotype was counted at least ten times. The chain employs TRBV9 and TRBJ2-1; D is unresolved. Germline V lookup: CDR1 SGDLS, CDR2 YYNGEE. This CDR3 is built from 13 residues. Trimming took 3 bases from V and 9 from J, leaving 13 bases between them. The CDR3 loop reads CASSELGKTEQFF. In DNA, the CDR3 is TGTGCCAGCAGCGAGTTAGGGAAGACTGAGCAGTTCTTC. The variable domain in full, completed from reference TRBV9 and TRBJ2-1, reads DSGVTQTPKHLITATGQRVTLRCSPRSGDLSVYWYQQSLDQGLQFLIQYYNGEERAKGNILERFSAQQFPDLHSELNLSSLELGDSALYFCASSELGKTEQFFGPGTRLTVL.

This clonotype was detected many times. In DNA form, the CDR3 reads TGTGCCAGCAGTTACCTTGGTGAGGACACTGAAGCTTTCTTT. As protein: CASSYLGEDTEAFF. V is TRBV6-2 or TRBV6-3 and J is TRBJ1-1, with D unresolved. Trimming pared 2 bases from V and 3 bases from J, leaving 10 bases between. The CDR3 extends over 14 amino acids. Germline V gene sequence: CDR1 MNHEY, CDR2 SVGEGT.

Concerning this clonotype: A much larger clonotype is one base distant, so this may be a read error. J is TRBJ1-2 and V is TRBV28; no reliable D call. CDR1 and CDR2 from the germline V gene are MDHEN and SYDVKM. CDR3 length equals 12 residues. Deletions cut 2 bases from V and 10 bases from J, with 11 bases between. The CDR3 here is CASSLSTGDYTF. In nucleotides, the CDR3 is TGTGCCAGCAGTTTAAGTACTGGGGACTACACCTTC.

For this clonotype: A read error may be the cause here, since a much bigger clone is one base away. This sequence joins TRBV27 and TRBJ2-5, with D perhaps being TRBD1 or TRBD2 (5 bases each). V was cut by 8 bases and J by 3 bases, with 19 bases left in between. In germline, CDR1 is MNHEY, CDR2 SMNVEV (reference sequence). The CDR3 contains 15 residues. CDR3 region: CASGPSPRDEETQYF. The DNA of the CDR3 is TGTGCCAGCGGCCCCTCCCCCAGGGACGAAGAGACCCAGTACTTC.

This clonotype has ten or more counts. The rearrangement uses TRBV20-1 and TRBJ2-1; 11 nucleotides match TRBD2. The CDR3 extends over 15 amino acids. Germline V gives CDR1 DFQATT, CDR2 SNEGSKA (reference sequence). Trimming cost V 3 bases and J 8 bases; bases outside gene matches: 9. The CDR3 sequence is CSASSGSGGGHEQFF. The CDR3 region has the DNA TGCAGTGCTAGTTCAGGTAGCGGGGGGGGACATGAGCAGTTCTTC.

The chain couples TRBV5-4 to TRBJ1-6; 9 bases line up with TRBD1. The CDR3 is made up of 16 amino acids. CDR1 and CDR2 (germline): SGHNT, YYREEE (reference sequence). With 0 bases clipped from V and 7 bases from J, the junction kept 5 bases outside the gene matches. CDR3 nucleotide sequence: TGTGCCAGCAGCTTGGGGCTCGGACAGGGGAATTCACCCCTCCACTTT. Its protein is CASSLGLGQGNSPLHF. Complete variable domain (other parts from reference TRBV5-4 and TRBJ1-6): ETGVTQSPTHLIKTRGQQVTLRCSSQSGHNTVSWYQQALGQGPQFIFQYYREEENGRGNFPPRFSGLQFPNYSSELNVNALELDDSALYLCASSLGLGQGNSPLHFGNGTRLTVT.

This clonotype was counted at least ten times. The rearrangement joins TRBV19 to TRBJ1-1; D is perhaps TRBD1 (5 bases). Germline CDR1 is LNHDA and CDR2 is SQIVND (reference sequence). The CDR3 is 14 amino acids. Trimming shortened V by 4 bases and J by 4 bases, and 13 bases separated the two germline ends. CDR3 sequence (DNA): TGTGCCAGTAGTACACAGGTCCGGGTCACTGAAGCTTTCTTT. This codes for CASSTQVRVTEAFF.

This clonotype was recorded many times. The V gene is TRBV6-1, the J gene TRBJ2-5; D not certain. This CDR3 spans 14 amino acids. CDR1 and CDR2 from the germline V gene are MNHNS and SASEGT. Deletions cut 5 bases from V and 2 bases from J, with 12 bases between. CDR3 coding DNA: TGTGCCAGCAGTACCTCCGGCATTCAAGAGACCCAGTACTTC. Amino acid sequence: CASSTSGIQETQYF.

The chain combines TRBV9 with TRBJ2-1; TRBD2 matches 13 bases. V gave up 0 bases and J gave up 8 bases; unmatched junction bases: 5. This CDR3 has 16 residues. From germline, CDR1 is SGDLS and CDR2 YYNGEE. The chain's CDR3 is CASSVATSGGAYEQFF. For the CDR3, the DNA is TGTGCCAGCAGCGTAGCCACTAGCGGGGGGGCCTATGAGCAGTTCTTC.

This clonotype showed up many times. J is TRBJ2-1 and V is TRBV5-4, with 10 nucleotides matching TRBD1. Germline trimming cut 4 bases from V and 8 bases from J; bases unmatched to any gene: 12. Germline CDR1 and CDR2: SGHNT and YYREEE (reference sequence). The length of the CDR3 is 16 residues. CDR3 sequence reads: CASSPPPGQGIDEQFF. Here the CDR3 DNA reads TGTGCCAGCAGCCCCCCGCCGGGACAGGGGATCGATGAGCAGTTCTTC.

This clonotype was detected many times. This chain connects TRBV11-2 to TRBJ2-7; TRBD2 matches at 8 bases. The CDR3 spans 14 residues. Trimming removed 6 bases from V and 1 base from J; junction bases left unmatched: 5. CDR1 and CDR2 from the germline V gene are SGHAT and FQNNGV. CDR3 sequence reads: CASRTGGGSYEQYF. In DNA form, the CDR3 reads TGTGCCAGCAGAACGGGGGGGGGGTCCTACGAGCAGTACTTC.

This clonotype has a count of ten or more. Written as DNA, the CDR3 is TGTGCCAGCAGCCGACAGGGTTCTAAAAACGAAAAACTGTTTTTT. Its protein product is CASSRQGSKNEKLFF. This rearrangement joins TRBV11-2 to TRBJ1-4; 7 positions match TRBD1. Trimming took 5 bases from V and 8 from J; bases not matched to a gene: 11. The CDR3 runs to 15 residues. Germline V CDR1 and CDR2: SGHAT, FQNNGV.

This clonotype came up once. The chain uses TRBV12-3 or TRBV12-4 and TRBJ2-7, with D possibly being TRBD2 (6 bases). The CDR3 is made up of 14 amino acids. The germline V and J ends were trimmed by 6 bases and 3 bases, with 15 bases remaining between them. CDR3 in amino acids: CASSSGTSYYEQYF. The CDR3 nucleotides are TGTGCCAGCAGCTCCGGGACTTCTTACTACGAGCAGTACTTC.

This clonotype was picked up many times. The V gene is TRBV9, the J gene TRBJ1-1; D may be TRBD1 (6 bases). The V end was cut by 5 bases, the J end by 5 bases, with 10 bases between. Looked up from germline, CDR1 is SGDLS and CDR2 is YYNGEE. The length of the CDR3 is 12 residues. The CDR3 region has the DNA TGTGCCAGCAGTCCCGGACAGACTGAAGCTTTCTTT. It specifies CASSPGQTEAFF.

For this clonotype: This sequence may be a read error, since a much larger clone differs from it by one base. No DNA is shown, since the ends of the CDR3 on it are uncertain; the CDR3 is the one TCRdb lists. The CDR3 sequence: CSVRGDYYGCTF. The gene calls are TRBV20-1 and TRBJ1-2; TRBD1 reflects the table's D call only, with no check against the DNA. The CDR3 has 12 amino acids, counting both end residues. CDR1 DFQATT and CDR2 SNEGSKA come from the germline V gene (reference sequence).

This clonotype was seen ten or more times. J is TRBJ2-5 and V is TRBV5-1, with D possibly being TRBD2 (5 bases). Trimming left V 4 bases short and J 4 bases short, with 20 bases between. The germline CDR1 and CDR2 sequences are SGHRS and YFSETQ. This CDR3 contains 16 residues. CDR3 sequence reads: CASSPGLTVGLETQYF. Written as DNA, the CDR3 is TGCGCCAGCAGCCCAGGACTGACTGTTGGTTTAGAGACCCAGTACTTC. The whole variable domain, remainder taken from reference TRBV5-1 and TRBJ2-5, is KAGVTQTPRYLIKTRGQQVTLSCSPISGHRSVSWYQQTPGQGLQFLFEYFSETQRNKGNFPGRFSGRQFSNSRSEMNVSTLELGDSALYLCASSPGLTVGLETQYFGPGTRLLVL.

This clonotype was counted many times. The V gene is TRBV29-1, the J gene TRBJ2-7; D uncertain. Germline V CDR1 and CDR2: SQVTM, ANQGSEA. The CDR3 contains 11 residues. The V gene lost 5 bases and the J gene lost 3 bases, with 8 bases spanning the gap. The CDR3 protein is CSVHHRYEQYF. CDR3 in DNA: TGCAGCGTTCACCATCGCTACGAGCAGTACTTC.